Listed below are T cell receptor beta chains from one sample, sequenced in a study of OX40 agonist ivuxolimab in advanced cancers. Method: immunoSEQ multiplex PCR; TCRdb's copy keeps in-frame clones and lacks some. Here the sample spans about 59,000 clones, about 90% being singletons. Source: CD4+ or CD8+ T cells sorted from blood, taken in a trial of the OX40 agonist ivuxolimab. Receptor source: an adult with an advanced solid tumor such as melanoma, head and neck, liver or kidney cancer. Each CDR3 is given with its conserved first and last residue. Fields, in order: V gene, J gene, D gene, clone size, CDR3 DNA, CDR3 protein. A D gene is named only where the DNA matches it firmly. Not all rows give a size; the values are once, few, many and, for expanded clones, a class.

v_gene: TRBV6-6
j_gene: TRBJ2-2
d_gene: NA
abundance: NA
CDR3nt: TGTGCCAGCAGTTACGACGTTGGGCTTCGGGAGCTGTTTTTT
CDR3aa: CASSYDVGLRELFF

v_gene: TRBV4-3
j_gene: TRBJ1-2
d_gene: NA
abundance: NA
CDR3nt: TGCGCCAGCAGCCAGGAGGAGAGCTATGGCTACACCTTC
CDR3aa: CASSQEESYGYTF

v_gene: TRBV19
j_gene: TRBJ2-3
d_gene: TRBD2
abundance: NA
CDR3nt: TGTGCCAGTAGTGTCCGGACTAGCGGGGCGCTAGATACGCAGTATTTT
CDR3aa: CASSVRTSGALDTQYF

v_gene: TRBV11-3
j_gene: TRBJ2-1
d_gene: NA
abundance: NA
CDR3nt: TGTGCCAGCACTCAGGGTGGGATCTACAATGAGCAGTTCTTC
CDR3aa: CASTQGGIYNEQFF

v_gene: TRBV28
j_gene: TRBJ2-1
d_gene: NA
abundance: NA
CDR3nt: TGTGCCAGCAGTGGTGTGTTGGACCCCTACAATGAGCAGTTCTTC
CDR3aa: CASSGVLDPYNEQFF

v_gene: TRBV7-8
j_gene: TRBJ2-3
d_gene: NA
abundance: NA
CDR3nt: TGTGCCAGCAGCCCTCACGAAACAGATACGCAGTATTTT
CDR3aa: CASSPHETDTQYF

v_gene: TRBV4-1
j_gene: TRBJ2-5
d_gene: NA
abundance: NA
CDR3nt: TGCGCCAGCAGCTTACAAGATACGGAAAAAGAGACCCAGTACTTC
CDR3aa: CASSLQDTEKETQYF

v_gene: TRBV30
j_gene: TRBJ2-7
d_gene: NA
abundance: few
CDR3nt: TGTGCCTGGAGTGTACCAGGCGCCCTCTCCTACGAGCAGTACTTC
CDR3aa: CAWSVPGALSYEQYF

v_gene: TRBV28
j_gene: TRBJ1-3
d_gene: NA
abundance: NA
CDR3nt: TGTGCCAGCAGCATCTCTGGAAACACCATATATTTT
CDR3aa: CASSISGNTIYF

v_gene: TRBV5-1
j_gene: TRBJ1-1
d_gene: NA
abundance: NA
CDR3nt: TGCGCCAGCAGCGGGGAACCAATGAACACTGAAGCTTTCTTT
CDR3aa: CASSGEPMNTEAFF

v_gene: TRBV4-1
j_gene: TRBJ1-1
d_gene: NA
abundance: NA
CDR3nt: TGCGCCAGCAGCCTCTTTGGGGAAATGAACACTGAAGCTTTCTTT
CDR3aa: CASSLFGEMNTEAFF

v_gene: TRBV30
j_gene: TRBJ2-1
d_gene: TRBD2
abundance: NA
CDR3nt: TGTGCCTGGAGTGTAGGTCTAGCGGGAGCTACTGAGCAGTTCTTC
CDR3aa: CAWSVGLAGATEQFF

v_gene: TRBV30
j_gene: TRBJ2-2
d_gene: NA
abundance: NA
CDR3nt: TGTGCCTGGAGTGTTTTGGGGGTCACCGGGGAGCTGTTTTTT
CDR3aa: CAWSVLGVTGELFF

v_gene: TRBV28
j_gene: TRBJ1-5
d_gene: NA
abundance: NA
CDR3nt: TGTGCCAGCAAGGGGGGACCGCAGGGGAGCAATCAGCCCCAGCATTTT
CDR3aa: CASKGGPQGSNQPQHF

v_gene: TRBV6-7
j_gene: TRBJ1-2
d_gene: TRBD1
abundance: NA
CDR3nt: TGTGCCAGCATCCCGGGACAGCCTTTTAAAATCTATGGCTACACCTTC
CDR3aa: CASIPGQPFKIYGYTF

v_gene: TRBV7-9
j_gene: TRBJ1-3
d_gene: TRBD1
abundance: few
CDR3nt: TGTGCCAGCAGCCATGACAGGGAATCTGGAAACACCATATATTTT
CDR3aa: CASSHDRESGNTIYF

v_gene: TRBV28
j_gene: TRBJ1-5
d_gene: NA
abundance: few
CDR3nt: TGTGCCAGCGGGGGCAATCAGCCCCAGCATTTT
CDR3aa: CASGGNQPQHF

v_gene: TRBV7-6
j_gene: TRBJ2-7
d_gene: NA
abundance: NA
CDR3nt: TGTGCCAGCAGCCCCCTCATTAGCTCCTACGAGCAGTACTTC
CDR3aa: CASSPLISSYEQYF

v_gene: TRBV28
j_gene: TRBJ2-7
d_gene: TRBD2
abundance: NA
CDR3nt: TGTGCCAGCAGTTTGACTAGCGGGGGTATCTACGAGCAGTACTTC
CDR3aa: CASSLTSGGIYEQYF

v_gene: TRBV7-8
j_gene: TRBJ2-1
d_gene: TRBD2
abundance: NA
CDR3nt: TGTGCCAGCAGCGCTCCTAGCGGGGGGGCTAATGAGCAGTTCTTC
CDR3aa: CASSAPSGGANEQFF

v_gene: TRBV7-2
j_gene: TRBJ2-5
d_gene: TRBD2
abundance: NA
CDR3nt: TGTGCCAGCAGCTTAGGGACCCCGGGACTAGCGGGAGAAGAGACCCAGTACTTC
CDR3aa: CASSLGTPGLAGEETQYF

v_gene: TRBV4-3
j_gene: TRBJ1-2
d_gene: TRBD1
abundance: NA
CDR3nt: TGCGCCAGCAGCCAAGAAGAGATTTGGGGACAGGGATTCTATGGCTACACCTTC
CDR3aa: CASSQEEIWGQGFYGYTF

v_gene: TRBV4-3
j_gene: TRBJ1-4
d_gene: TRBD1
abundance: NA
CDR3nt: TGCGCCAGCAGCCAAGATAAAGGGGGCTGGTTTGAAAAACTGTTTTTT
CDR3aa: CASSQDKGGWFEKLFF

v_gene: TRBV7-8
j_gene: TRBJ1-1
d_gene: NA
abundance: NA
CDR3nt: TGTGCCAGCAGCTTAGGTATGTCTAGGGTCACTGAAGCTTTCTTT
CDR3aa: CASSLGMSRVTEAFF

v_gene: TRBV6-5
j_gene: TRBJ2-1
d_gene: NA
abundance: NA
CDR3nt: TGTGCCAGCAGTTACTCGAAGGGAAATGAGCAGTTCTTC
CDR3aa: CASSYSKGNEQFF

v_gene: TRBV4-3
j_gene: TRBJ2-1
d_gene: NA
abundance: NA
CDR3nt: TGCGCCAGCAGCCAACGGGAAAGAATCAATGAGCAGTTCTTC
CDR3aa: CASSQRERINEQFF

v_gene: TRBV11-2
j_gene: TRBJ1-2
d_gene: NA
abundance: NA
CDR3nt: TGTGCCAGCAGCTTAGGTCAGGGGCTAGACTATGGCTACACCTTC
CDR3aa: CASSLGQGLDYGYTF

v_gene: TRBV6-5
j_gene: TRBJ1-5
d_gene: NA
abundance: once
CDR3nt: TGTGCCAGCAGTTCGGGCCCGATCAGCAATCAGCCCCAGCATTTT
CDR3aa: CASSSGPISNQPQHF

v_gene: TRBV30
j_gene: TRBJ1-1
d_gene: NA
abundance: NA
CDR3nt: TGTGCCTGGAGCTCACACTACCCTGAAGCTTTCTTT
CDR3aa: CAWSSHYPEAFF

v_gene: TRBV9
j_gene: TRBJ2-1
d_gene: NA
abundance: NA
CDR3nt: TGTGCCAGCAGCGCCCTAATATACAATGAGCAGTTCTTC
CDR3aa: CASSALIYNEQFF

v_gene: TRBV4-3
j_gene: TRBJ2-1
d_gene: NA
abundance: NA
CDR3nt: TGCGCCAGCAGCCAAGAGCCCCACCTGATTGGGACCAATGAGCAGTTCTTC
CDR3aa: CASSQEPHLIGTNEQFF

v_gene: TRBV6-5
j_gene: TRBJ2-1
d_gene: NA
abundance: once
CDR3nt: TGTGCCAGCGGGAAAAACAATGAGCAGTTCTTC
CDR3aa: CASGKNNEQFF

v_gene: TRBV7-9
j_gene: TRBJ2-7
d_gene: TRBD1
abundance: NA
CDR3nt: TGTGCCAGCAGCTCTGACAGGGGATTCTCCTACGAGCAGTACTTC
CDR3aa: CASSSDRGFSYEQYF

v_gene: TRBV6-5
j_gene: TRBJ1-6
d_gene: TRBD1
abundance: NA
CDR3nt: TGTGCCAGCAGCCCAGGGGGCGAGAATTCACCCCTCCACTTT
CDR3aa: CASSPGGENSPLHF

v_gene: TRBV27
j_gene: TRBJ2-3
d_gene: TRBD2
abundance: NA
CDR3nt: TGTGCCAGCGGCTGGGGGTCAAGAATAGCGGGGCCTAGCACAGATACGCAGTATTTT
CDR3aa: CASGWGSRIAGPSTDTQYF

v_gene: TRBV30
j_gene: TRBJ2-1
d_gene: NA
abundance: NA
CDR3nt: TGTGCCTGGAGTGTCTGGGGGCTCGCGAATGAGCAGTTCTTC
CDR3aa: CAWSVWGLANEQFF

v_gene: TRBV30
j_gene: TRBJ1-1
d_gene: NA
abundance: NA
CDR3nt: TGTGCCTGGCATGAAAACACTGAAGCTTTCTTT
CDR3aa: CAWHENTEAFF

v_gene: TRBV10-3
j_gene: TRBJ2-1
d_gene: NA
abundance: NA
CDR3nt: TGTGCCATCAGTGAAGGGGGAGGCGGATATGAGCAGTTCTTC
CDR3aa: CAISEGGGGYEQFF

v_gene: TRBV2
j_gene: TRBJ2-1
d_gene: NA
abundance: NA
CDR3nt: TGTGCCACCGGGAGCTCCTACAATGAGCAGTTCTTC
CDR3aa: CATGSSYNEQFF

v_gene: TRBV16
j_gene: TRBJ2-1
d_gene: TRBD2
abundance: NA
CDR3nt: TGTGCCAGCAGCCAAATGGTGGTAGCGGGAGGGAGTGAGCAGTTCTTC
CDR3aa: CASSQMVVAGGSEQFF

v_gene: TRBV5-4
j_gene: TRBJ1-2
d_gene: NA
abundance: NA
CDR3nt: TGTGCCAGCAGCTTGGGGACTCCCTATGGCTACACCTTC
CDR3aa: CASSLGTPYGYTF

v_gene: TRBV28
j_gene: TRBJ1-5
d_gene: NA
abundance: NA
CDR3nt: TGTGCCAGCGGGCAGGGCGTTAGCAATCAGCCCCAGCATTTT
CDR3aa: CASGQGVSNQPQHF

v_gene: TRBV4-2
j_gene: TRBJ2-3
d_gene: NA
abundance: NA
CDR3nt: TGTGCCAGCAGCCATACAGATACGCAGTATTTT
CDR3aa: CASSHTDTQYF

v_gene: TRBV28
j_gene: TRBJ2-3
d_gene: NA
abundance: NA
CDR3nt: TGTGCCAGCAGTTTAGGGAAGTTGACGCCCGATTTAGATACGCAGTATTTT
CDR3aa: CASSLGKLTPDLDTQYF

v_gene: TRBV4-3
j_gene: TRBJ2-2
d_gene: TRBD1
abundance: NA
CDR3nt: TGCGCCAGCAGCCAAGACGGGACAGGGTCCTACACCGGGGAGCTGTTTTTT
CDR3aa: CASSQDGTGSYTGELFF

v_gene: TRBV30
j_gene: TRBJ2-3
d_gene: NA
abundance: NA
CDR3nt: TGTGCCTGGAGTTTGGCAGATACGCAGTATTTT
CDR3aa: CAWSLADTQYF

v_gene: TRBV19
j_gene: TRBJ1-5
d_gene: NA
abundance: NA
CDR3nt: TGTGCCAGTAGCATTACAGGGCTTGGCAATCAGCCCCAGCATTTT
CDR3aa: CASSITGLGNQPQHF

v_gene: TRBV28
j_gene: TRBJ2-7
d_gene: NA
abundance: once
CDR3nt: TGTGCCAGCAGTTTAGAAGGGTATCGGTACGAGCAGTACTTC
CDR3aa: CASSLEGYRYEQYF

v_gene: TRBV15
j_gene: TRBJ1-5
d_gene: NA
abundance: NA
CDR3nt: TGTGCCACCAGCAGACAAAGGGGTAGCAATCAGCCCCAGCATTTT
CDR3aa: CATSRQRGSNQPQHF

v_gene: TRBV9
j_gene: TRBJ2-1
d_gene: NA
abundance: NA
CDR3nt: TGTGCCAGCAGCGGGGGACTTCCCTACAATGAGCAGTTCTTC
CDR3aa: CASSGGLPYNEQFF

v_gene: TRBV28
j_gene: TRBJ2-7
d_gene: NA
abundance: NA
CDR3nt: TGTGCCAGCAGTGCGCCCGGACTTTCCTACGAGCAGTACTTC
CDR3aa: CASSAPGLSYEQYF

v_gene: TRBV19
j_gene: TRBJ1-5
d_gene: NA
abundance: once
CDR3nt: TGTGCCAGTACAGGGACGGCTGTTTATAGCAATCAGCCCCAGCATTTT
CDR3aa: CASTGTAVYSNQPQHF

v_gene: TRBV9
j_gene: TRBJ2-1
d_gene: TRBD2
abundance: NA
CDR3nt: TGTGCCAGCAGCGTCGGGGGGGCCACCTCCAATGAGCAGTTCTTC
CDR3aa: CASSVGGATSNEQFF

v_gene: TRBV7-9
j_gene: TRBJ2-1
d_gene: NA
abundance: NA
CDR3nt: TGTGCCAGCAGCTTACAATTAGCGATGGTTGAGCAGTTCTTC
CDR3aa: CASSLQLAMVEQFF

v_gene: TRBV11-3
j_gene: TRBJ2-1
d_gene: NA
abundance: NA
CDR3nt: TGTGCCAGCAGCCCAACAGGAGACTACAATGAGCAGTTCTTC
CDR3aa: CASSPTGDYNEQFF

v_gene: TRBV14
j_gene: TRBJ2-2
d_gene: NA
abundance: NA
CDR3nt: TGTGCCAGCACCCAAGACAGCTATCTTACCGGGGAGCTGTTTTTT
CDR3aa: CASTQDSYLTGELFF

v_gene: TRBV30
j_gene: TRBJ1-4
d_gene: NA
abundance: NA
CDR3nt: TGTGCCTGGAGTTCTATTTTGGGGGAAAAACTGTTTTTT
CDR3aa: CAWSSILGEKLFF

v_gene: TRBV13
j_gene: TRBJ1-2
d_gene: NA
abundance: once
CDR3nt: TGTGCCAGCAGCCACAAGATGGCTAGGGATGGCTACACCTTC
CDR3aa: CASSHKMARDGYTF

v_gene: TRBV9
j_gene: TRBJ2-6
d_gene: NA
abundance: NA
CDR3nt: TGTGCCAGCAGCCAATACTCTGGGGCCAACGTCCTGACTTTC
CDR3aa: CASSQYSGANVLTF

v_gene: TRBV2
j_gene: TRBJ1-3
d_gene: NA
abundance: NA
CDR3nt: TGTGCCAGCAGTGTCGTTGGGTCCCACTCTGGAAACACCATATATTTT
CDR3aa: CASSVVGSHSGNTIYF